This T cell receptor (beta chain) appears in the sequencing data of a study of molecular identifiers for immune sequencing clone quantification. Study details: Four portions were sequenced after RNA from about 20,000 or 100,000 naive CD8 cells was split five ways in replicates.

The CDR3 has 12 residues. Trimming removed 4 bases from V and 2 bases from J, with 4 bases in between. TCRdb reanalysed the PCR reads using MiXCR and keeps one entry per CDR3 protein. The sample consists of roughly 320,000 distinct CDR3 sequences, 20% to 25% of them appearing once. This clonotype has at least ten counts. The sample was naive CD8+ T cells from blood, with Jurkat cell RNA spiked in. Subset denoted: FACS-sorted CD8+CD4-CCR7+CD45RA+ naive T cells. The V gene is TRBV12-3 or TRBV12-4, the J gene TRBJ2-3; D remains ambiguous. This TCR derives from a human donor in good health. Some libraries in this study had Jurkat cell RNA spiked in. The CDR3, as DNA: TGTGCCAGCAGTTCGTTCACAGATACGCAGTATTTT. Translation: CASSSFTDTQYF.